Listed below are T cell receptor beta chains from one sample, sequenced in a study of blood T cell repertoires in COVID-19. This table comes from immunoSEQ multiplex PCR, and its TCRdb copy is limited to in-frame clones, with some not included. This table holds 75,000 to 95,000 clones, around nine tenths found once. Source material: peripheral blood. The receptors were gathered from a woman older than 75 with acute or convalescent COVID-19. Both conserved end residues are part of each CDR3. D genes are given only for firm matches. Only some rows state a clone size, as once, few, many or a class for expanded clones.

V gene	D gene	J gene	clone size	CDR3 protein	CDR3 DNA
TRBV9	-	TRBJ2-5	-	CASSVDEGVKETQYF	TGTGCCAGCAGCGTAGACGAGGGAGTAAAAGAGACCCAGTACTTC
TRBV28	TRBD2	TRBJ2-1	once	CASMASGRSRNEQFF	TGTGCCAGCATGGCTAGCGGGAGAAGTAGGAATGAGCAGTTCTTC
TRBV4-2	TRBD2	TRBJ2-5	once	CASSQEERGGQTQYF	TGTGCCAGCAGCCAAGAAGAGCGGGGAGGACAAACCCAGTACTTC
TRBV18	-	TRBJ1-1	-	CASSPFSGVHMNTEAFF	TGTGCCAGCTCACCATTTTCAGGGGTCCACATGAACACTGAAGCTTTCTTT
TRBV19	TRBD1	TRBJ1-6	-	CASSIRTGVVNSPLHF	TGTGCCAGTAGTATAAGGACAGGGGTCGTCAATTCACCCCTCCACTTT
TRBV14	TRBD1	TRBJ1-2	-	CASSQSLGGIGYTF	TGTGCCAGCAGCCAATCTCTAGGGGGCATTGGCTACACCTTC
TRBV7-2	TRBD1	TRBJ1-1	-	CASSLPTGTANTEAFF	TGTGCCAGCAGCTTACCAACCGGGACAGCTAACACTGAAGCTTTCTTT
TRBV5-5	-	TRBJ1-2	once	CASSSASGGYYGYTF	TGTGCCAGCAGTTCTGCGTCGGGGGGCTACTATGGCTACACCTTC
TRBV28	TRBD2	TRBJ2-5	once	CASSASFNSGRAMWLIETQYF	TGTGCCAGCAGTGCATCTTTCAATAGCGGGAGGGCCATGTGGTTGATAGAGACCCAGTACTTC
TRBV7-8	-	TRBJ1-5	once	CASSRRQVPSNQPQHF	TGTGCCAGCAGCCGGAGACAGGTCCCTAGCAATCAGCCCCAGCATTTT
TRBV10-3	-	TRBJ1-1	-	CAISEEGKRGKPEAFF	TGTGCCATCAGTGAGGAGGGTAAGAGGGGGAAGCCTGAAGCTTTCTTT
TRBV9	TRBD2	TRBJ2-3	-	CASSVEAGGRTDTQYF	TGTGCCAGCAGCGTAGAAGCGGGAGGGAGGACAGATACGCAGTATTTT
TRBV11-2	-	TRBJ2-7	-	CASSPGVDEQYF	TGTGCCAGCAGCCCGGGAGTAGACGAGCAGTACTTC
TRBV5-6	-	TRBJ1-4	-	CASSLYGATNEKLFF	TGTGCCAGCAGCTTGTACGGGGCAACTAATGAAAAACTGTTTTTT
TRBV30	TRBD1	TRBJ2-5	-	CAWSGPWDSEQETQYF	TGTGCCTGGAGTGGACCCTGGGACAGTGAACAAGAGACCCAGTACTTC
TRBV11-2	TRBD2	TRBJ2-3	-	CASTLAGVDTQYF	TGTGCCAGCACCCTAGCGGGGGTGGATACGCAGTATTTT
TRBV24-1	TRBD2	TRBJ2-3	-	CATSDPGLAGGIGTDTQYF	TGTGCCACCAGTGATCCGGGACTAGCGGGGGGGATCGGAACAGATACGCAGTATTTT
TRBV6-5	-	TRBJ1-1	-	CASSYSQGGTEAFF	TGTGCCAGCAGTTACAGTCAGGGCGGCACTGAAGCTTTCTTT
TRBV5-6	TRBD2	TRBJ2-1	-	CASSLSRSGRDNEQFF	TGTGCCAGCAGCTTGTCGAGGAGCGGGAGGGACAATGAGCAGTTCTTC
TRBV27	-	TRBJ1-4	-	CASSRGLNNEKLFF	TGTGCCAGCAGCAGAGGTCTCAATAATGAAAAACTGTTTTTT
TRBV2	TRBD1	TRBJ1-5	-	CASSEAGQKGQPQHF	TGTGCCAGCAGTGAAGCGGGACAGAAGGGTCAGCCCCAGCATTTT
TRBV24-1	-	TRBJ1-2	-	CATSDRTKPSGYTF	TGTGCCACCAGTGATCGAACGAAACCTAGTGGCTACACCTTC
TRBV7-2	-	TRBJ2-3	once	CASSWSAGSDTQYF	TGTGCCAGCAGCTGGTCCGCAGGGTCAGATACGCAGTATTTT
TRBV19	TRBD1	TRBJ1-1	-	CASSRTGTGYTEAFF	TGTGCCAGTAGTAGGACCGGGACAGGGTACACTGAAGCTTTCTTT
TRBV4-1	-	TRBJ2-2	-	CASSQARWTGELFF	TGCGCCAGCAGCCAAGCTAGATGGACCGGGGAGCTGTTTTTT
TRBV3-1/TRBV3-2	-	TRBJ1-4	-	CASSQGGGTNEKLFF	TGTGCCAGCAGCCAAGGGGGGGGTACTAATGAAAAACTGTTTTTT
TRBV29-1	TRBD1	TRBJ1-1	-	CSAGTGGRGDPFF	TGCAGCGCCGGGACAGGGGGCAGAGGAGATCCTTTCTTT
TRBV6-5	TRBD1	TRBJ2-7	few	CASSYATGFEQYF	TGTGCCAGCAGTTACGCGACAGGGTTCGAGCAGTACTTC
TRBV6-2/TRBV6-3	-	TRBJ2-4	-	CASSYLAGRTKNIQYF	TGTGCCAGCAGTTACCTGGCGGGACGAACCAAAAACATTCAGTACTTC
TRBV7-2	TRBD1	TRBJ1-2	-	CASSPSTGNYGYTF	TGTGCCAGCAGCCCGTCGACAGGGAACTATGGCTACACCTTC
TRBV11-2	-	TRBJ1-6	-	CASSLTVEGSSYNSPLHF	TGTGCCAGCAGCTTAACCGTGGAGGGGAGCTCCTATAATTCACCCCTCCACTTT
TRBV15	-	TRBJ2-7	-	CATSRVGEEQYF	TGTGCCACCAGCAGAGTTGGTGAGGAGCAGTACTTC
TRBV29-1	TRBD2	TRBJ2-1	-	CSGETTGTSGSYEQFF	TGCAGCGGGGAAACAACCGGGACTAGCGGGAGTTATGAGCAGTTCTTC
TRBV7-7	TRBD2	TRBJ2-1	-	CASSPSGGGVQFF	TGTGCTAGCAGCCCTAGCGGGGGGGGAGTGCAGTTCTTC
TRBV18	TRBD2	TRBJ2-3	-	CASSPPAGGTDTQYF	TGTGCCAGCTCACCACCAGCGGGGGGCACAGATACGCAGTATTTT
TRBV7-2	TRBD1	TRBJ1-2	-	CASSFGQADGYTF	TGTGCCAGCAGCTTTGGACAGGCCGATGGCTACACCTTC
TRBV18	-	TRBJ1-1	-	CASSPLSGTTEAFF	TGTGCCAGCTCACCACTATCCGGGACAACTGAAGCTTTCTTT